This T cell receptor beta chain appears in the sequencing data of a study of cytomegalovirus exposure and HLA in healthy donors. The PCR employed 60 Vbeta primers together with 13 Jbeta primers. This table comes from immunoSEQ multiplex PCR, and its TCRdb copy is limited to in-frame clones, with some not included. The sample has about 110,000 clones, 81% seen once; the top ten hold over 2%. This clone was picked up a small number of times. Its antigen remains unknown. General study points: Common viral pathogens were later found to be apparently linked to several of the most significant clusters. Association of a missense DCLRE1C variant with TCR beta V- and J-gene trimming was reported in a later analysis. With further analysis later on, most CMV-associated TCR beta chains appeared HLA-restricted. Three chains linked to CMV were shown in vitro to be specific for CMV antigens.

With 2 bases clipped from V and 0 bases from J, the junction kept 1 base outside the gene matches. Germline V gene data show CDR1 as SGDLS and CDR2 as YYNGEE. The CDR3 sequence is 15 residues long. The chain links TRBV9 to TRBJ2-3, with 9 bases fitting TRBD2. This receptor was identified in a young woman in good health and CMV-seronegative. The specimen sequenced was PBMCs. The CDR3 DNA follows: TGTGCCAGCAGCGTCACTAGCGGGAGCACAGATACGCAGTATTTT. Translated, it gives CASSVTSGSTDTQYF.